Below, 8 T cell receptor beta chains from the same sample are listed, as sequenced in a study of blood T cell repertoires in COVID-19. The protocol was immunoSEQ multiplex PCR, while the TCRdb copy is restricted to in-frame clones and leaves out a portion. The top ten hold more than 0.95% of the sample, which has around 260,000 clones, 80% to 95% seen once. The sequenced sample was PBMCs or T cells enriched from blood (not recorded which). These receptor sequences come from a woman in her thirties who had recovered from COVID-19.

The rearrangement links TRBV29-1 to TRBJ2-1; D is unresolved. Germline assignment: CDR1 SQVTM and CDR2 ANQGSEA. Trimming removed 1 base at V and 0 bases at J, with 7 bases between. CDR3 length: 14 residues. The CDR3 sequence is CSVEAVSSYNEQFF. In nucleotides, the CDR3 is TGCAGCGTTGAAGCGGTTAGCTCCTACAATGAGCAGTTCTTC.

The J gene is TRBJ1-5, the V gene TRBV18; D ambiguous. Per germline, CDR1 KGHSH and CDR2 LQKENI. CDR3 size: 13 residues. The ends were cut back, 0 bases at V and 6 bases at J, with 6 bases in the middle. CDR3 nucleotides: TGTGCCAGCTCACCACCGGCGGTTCAGCCCCAGCATTTT. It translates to CASSPPAVQPQHF.

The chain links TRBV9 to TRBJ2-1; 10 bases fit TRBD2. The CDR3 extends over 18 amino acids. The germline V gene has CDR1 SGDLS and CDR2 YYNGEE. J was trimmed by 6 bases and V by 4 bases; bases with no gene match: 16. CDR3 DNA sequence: TGTGCCAGCAGCTCCCGCTCGGGGGCTAGCGGGAGCGGCAATGAGCAGTTCTTC. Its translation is CASSSRSGASGSGNEQFF.

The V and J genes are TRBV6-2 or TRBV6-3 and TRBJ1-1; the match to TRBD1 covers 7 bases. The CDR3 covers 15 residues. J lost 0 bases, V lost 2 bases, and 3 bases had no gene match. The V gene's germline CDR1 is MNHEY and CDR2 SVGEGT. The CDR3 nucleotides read TGTGCCAGCAGTTACCAGGGACAGATGAACACTGAAGCTTTCTTT. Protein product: CASSYQGQMNTEAFF.

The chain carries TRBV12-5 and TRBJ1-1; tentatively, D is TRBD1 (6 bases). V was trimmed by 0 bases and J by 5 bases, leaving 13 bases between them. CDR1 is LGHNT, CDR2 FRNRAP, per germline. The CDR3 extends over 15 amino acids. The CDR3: CASGLVTGSVTEAFF. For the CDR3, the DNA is TGTGCTAGTGGTTTGGTAACAGGGAGTGTTACTGAAGCTTTCTTT.

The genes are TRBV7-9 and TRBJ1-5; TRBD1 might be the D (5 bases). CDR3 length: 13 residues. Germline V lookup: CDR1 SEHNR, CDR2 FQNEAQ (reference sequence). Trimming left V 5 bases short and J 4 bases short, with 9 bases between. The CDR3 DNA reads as TGTGCCAGCAGCCAAGACAGAAATCAGCCCCAGCATTTT. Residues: CASSQDRNQPQHF.

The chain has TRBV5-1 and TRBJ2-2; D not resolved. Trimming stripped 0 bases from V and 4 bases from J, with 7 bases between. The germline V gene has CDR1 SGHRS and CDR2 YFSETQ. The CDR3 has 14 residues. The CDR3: CASSLDRSTGELFF. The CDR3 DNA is TGCGCCAGCAGCTTGGATAGGAGCACCGGGGAGCTGTTTTTT.

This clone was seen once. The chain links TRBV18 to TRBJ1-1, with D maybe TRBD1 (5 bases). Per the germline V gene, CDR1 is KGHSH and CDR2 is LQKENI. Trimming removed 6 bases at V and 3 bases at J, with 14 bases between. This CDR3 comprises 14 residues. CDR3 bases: TGTGCCAGCTCTCCGGGCAGGGCGGACACTGAAGCTTTCTTT. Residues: CASSPGRADTEAFF.